The source of this T cell receptor beta chain is a study of CD8 T cells in Susac syndrome. After extraction with the RNeasy kit, roughly 0.45 to 1 ug of the RNA was reverse transcribed using random hexamers. A multiplex approach, immunoSEQ multiplex PCR, amplified TCR beta CDR3 across 54 Vbeta and 13 Jbeta. TCRdb recomputed calls from the immunoSEQ multiplex PCR reads with MiXCR, one row per CDR3 protein. The top ten clones hold about 0.12% of a sample with about 430,000 distinct CDR3 sequences, 75% to 90% of them seen once. CDR1 SEHNR and CDR2 FQNEAQ come from the germline V gene (reference sequence). The V and J ends lost 5 bases and 3 bases respectively, with 16 bases between them. The CDR3 contains 15 residues.

This clonotype was sampled from a human donor with multiple sclerosis. The chain carries TRBV7-9 and TRBJ2-5; D possibly uses TRBD1 or TRBD2 (5 bases each). Sequences were obtained from CD8+ T cells from PBMCs. As DNA, the CDR3 is TGTGCCAGCAGCCCACCTGGGGCGAGGGAAGAGACCCAGTACTTC. Translating gives CASSPPGAREETQYF.